This passage covers 10 T cell receptor beta chains from one sample sequenced in a study of T cells in Graves' hyperthyroidism and ophthalmopathy. There were TCR beta CDR3 regions amplified from RNA transcripts. First-round RT-PCR of the TCR CDR3 relied on the HTBI primer set. TCRdb reanalysed the multiplex PCR reads using MiXCR and keeps one entry per CDR3 protein. Here the sample spans 300,000 to 400,000 distinct CDR3 sequences, approximately 15% being singletons. Sequencing used blood. The source of these receptors is a woman aged 25-40 years with Graves' hyperthyroidism.

This clonotype was seen ten or more times. The chain links TRBV5-5 to TRBJ1-5; D call uncertain. Trimming cost V 2 bases and J 9 bases, with 12 bases left between them. The CDR3 length is 13 residues. Germline CDR1 is SGHKS and CDR2 is YYEKEE (reference sequence). The CDR3 sequence is CASSLVGSGPQHF. The CDR3 DNA follows: TGTGCCAGCAGCTTAGTGGGTTCTGGGCCCCAGCATTTT.

This chain links TRBV7-9 with TRBJ2-1; 8 bases agree with TRBD2. The CDR3 sequence is 16 residues long. Trimming removed 7 bases from V and 0 bases from J; junction bases left unmatched: 8. CDR1 is SEHNR and CDR2 is FQNEAQ in the germline V gene (reference sequence). The CDR3: CASTTPGRGSYNEQFF. The CDR3 region has the DNA TGTGCCAGCACAACCCCCGGGAGGGGCTCCTACAATGAGCAGTTCTTC. Filled out from reference TRBV7-9 and TRBJ2-1, the complete variable domain reads DTGVSQNPRHKITKRGQNVTFRCDPISEHNRLYWYRQTLGQGPEFLTYFQNEAQLEKSRLLSDRFSAERPKGSFSTLEIQRTEQGDSAMYLCASTTPGRGSYNEQFFGPGTRLTVL.

This clonotype was detected only a few times. The chain employs TRBV6-4 and TRBJ2-7; 7 nucleotides align to TRBD1. Losses at the gene ends were 6 bases for V and 4 bases for J; bases not matched to a gene: 9. This CDR3 contains 14 residues. The germline V gene encodes CDR1 MRHNA and CDR2 SNTAGT. As DNA, the CDR3 is TGTGCCAGCAGAAAAGGGGACAGTCAATACGAGCAGTACTTC. It yields the protein CASRKGDSQYEQYF.

This clonotype has ten or more counts. The rearrangement uses TRBV18 and TRBJ2-1; TRBD2 aligns across 15 bases. Trimming cost V 2 bases and J 4 bases; bases outside gene matches: 0. This CDR3 contains 16 residues. Looked up from germline, CDR1 is KGHSH and CDR2 is LQKENI. CDR3 sequence reads: CASSPGTSGRYNEQFF. The CDR3, as DNA: TGTGCCAGCTCACCAGGGACTAGCGGGAGGTACAATGAGCAGTTCTTC.

On this clonotype itself: This may stem from a read error, because a much larger clone lies one nucleotide away. The chain combines TRBV19 with TRBJ2-1, with TRBD2 identical over 12 bases. The CDR3 covers 17 residues. Unmatched junction bases numbered 6, after V lost 4 bases and J lost 2 bases. Germline values: CDR1 LNHDA, CDR2 SQIVND (reference sequence). The CDR3 DNA follows: TGTGCCAGTAGTACGTCTAGCGGGGGGGAGACCTACAATGAGCAGTTCTTC. Translated, it gives CASSTSSGGETYNEQFF.

As to this clonotype: One end of the junction varies from germline; a read error may be responsible. This chain links TRBV29-1 with TRBJ2-1, with TRBD2 identical over 7 bases. In germline, CDR1 is SQVTM, CDR2 ANQGSEA. There are 16 residues in the CDR3. CDR3 loop: CSVEDPSGSSHNEQFF. The CDR3 nucleotides are TGCAGCGTTGAAGATCCTAGCGGAAGCTCCCACAATGAGCAGTTCTTC.

This clonotype has at least ten counts. This chain links TRBV6-1 with TRBJ1-1; TRBD1 agrees at 11 bases. The CDR3 length is 15 residues. The V gene end was trimmed by 6 bases and the J gene end by 11 bases; junction bases not matched to a gene: 14. The germline V gene encodes CDR1 MNHNS and CDR2 SASEGT. CDR3 DNA sequence: TGTGCCAGCAGCAGGGGGGGGACAGGGGGTGGGTCGGCTTTCTTT. Its translation: CASSRGGTGGGSAFF.

This clonotype was detected a few times. The gene calls are TRBV28 and TRBJ1-5; the D gene is possibly TRBD1 (5 bases). The CDR3 is 14 residues long. Germline V gene lookup returns CDR1 MDHEN and CDR2 SYDVKM. V was pared by 3 bases and J by 6 bases, with 12 bases between. The CDR3 loop reads CASSFQGVIQPQHF. CDR3 DNA: TGTGCCAGCAGTTTTCAGGGAGTAATTCAGCCCCAGCATTTT.

This clonotype was detected ten times or more. The CDR3, as DNA: TGTGCCAGCAGCAGATACATGACGGAGACCCAGTACTTC. It encodes CASSRYMTETQYF. The V gene is TRBV7-8, the J gene TRBJ2-5; D is unclear. V gave up 5 bases and J gave up 5 bases, with 12 bases separating them. Germline assignment: CDR1 SGHVS and CDR2 FQNEAQ. The CDR3 has 13 amino acids.

The V gene is TRBV3-1, the J gene TRBJ2-2, with D perhaps given as TRBD1 or TRBD2 (5 bases each). Germline-derived CDR1 and CDR2 are LGHDT and YNNKEL (reference sequence). V shed 0 bases and J shed 3 bases, with 11 bases lying between them. The CDR3 contains 16 residues. The chain's CDR3 is CASSQDYGAHTGELFF. The DNA for the CDR3 is TGTGCCAGCAGCCAAGACTACGGGGCGCACACCGGGGAGCTGTTTTTT.